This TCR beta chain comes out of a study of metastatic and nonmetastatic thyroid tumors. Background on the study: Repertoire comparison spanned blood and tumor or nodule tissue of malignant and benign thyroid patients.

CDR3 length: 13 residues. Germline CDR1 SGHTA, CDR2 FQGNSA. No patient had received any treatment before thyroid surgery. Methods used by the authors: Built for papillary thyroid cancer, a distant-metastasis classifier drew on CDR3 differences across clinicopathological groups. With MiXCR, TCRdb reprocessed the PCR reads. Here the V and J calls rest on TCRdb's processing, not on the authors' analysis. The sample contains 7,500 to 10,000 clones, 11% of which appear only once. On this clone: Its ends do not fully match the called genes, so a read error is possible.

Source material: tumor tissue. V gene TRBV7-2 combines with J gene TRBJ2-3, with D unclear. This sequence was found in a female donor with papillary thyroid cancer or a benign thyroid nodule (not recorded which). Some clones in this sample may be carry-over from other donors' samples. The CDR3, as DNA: TGTGCCAGCATCTTAGCTAGCACAGATACGCAGTATTTT. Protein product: CASILASTDTQYF.